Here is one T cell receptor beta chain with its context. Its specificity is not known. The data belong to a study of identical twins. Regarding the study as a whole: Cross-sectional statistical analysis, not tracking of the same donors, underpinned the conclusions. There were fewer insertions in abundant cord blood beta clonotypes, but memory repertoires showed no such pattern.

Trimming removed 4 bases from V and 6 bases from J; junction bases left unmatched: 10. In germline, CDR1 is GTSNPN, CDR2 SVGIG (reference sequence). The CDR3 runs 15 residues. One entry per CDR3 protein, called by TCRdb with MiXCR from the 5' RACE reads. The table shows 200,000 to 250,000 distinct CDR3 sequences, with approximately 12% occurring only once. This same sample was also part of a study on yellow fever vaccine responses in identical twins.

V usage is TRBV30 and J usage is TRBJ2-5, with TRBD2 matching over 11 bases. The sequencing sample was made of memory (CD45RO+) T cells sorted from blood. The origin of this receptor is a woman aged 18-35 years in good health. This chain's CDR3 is CAWNLLLAGAKTQYF. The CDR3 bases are TGTGCCTGGAACCTCCTACTAGCGGGAGCCAAGACCCAGTACTTC.